One sample yielded the 21 T cell receptor beta chains listed below, sequenced in a study of T cells in severe cutaneous drug reactions. Carbamazepine had induced Stevens-Johnson syndrome or toxic epidermal necrolysis in the sequenced donors. The iRepertoire multiplex PCR system with TCR subtype-specific primers built both bulk and single-cell libraries. Following a re-call of the multiplex PCR reads, TCRdb has one entry per CDR3 protein and lacks DNA. This repertoire includes about 21,000 distinct CDR3 sequences. Sequences were obtained from PBMCs. The receptors come from a human donor with toxic epidermal necrolysis, a severe cutaneous drug reaction.

V gene TRBV28 combines with J gene TRBJ1-1. Germline CDR1 and CDR2: MDHEN and SYDVKM. The CDR3 covers 13 residues. The CDR3: CASSVRLNTEAFF.

Measured by frequency, this clonotype is medium-sized. The V gene is TRBV18, the J gene TRBJ2-3. CDR3 length: 14 residues. The germline V gene encodes CDR1 KGHSH and CDR2 LQKENI. CDR3 loop: CASSLGRGTDTQYF.

The chain combines TRBV27 with TRBJ1-2; the D call of TRBD1 rests on TCRdb alone, since no DNA is present to check it. Germline V gene lookup returns CDR1 MNHEY and CDR2 SMNVEV (reference sequence). CDR3 length: 15 residues. CDR3 protein: CASSLIPGQKNGYTF.

This clonotype shows up as medium-sized (0.01 to 0.1%) by frequency. This chain joins TRBV9 and TRBJ1-3. Germline CDR1 SGDLS, CDR2 YYNGEE. There are 16 residues in the CDR3. The CDR3 region is CASSVAPTSSGNTIYF.

V is TRBV20-1 and J is TRBJ1-1; TCRdb designates TRBD1, a call that cannot be tested without DNA. The CDR3 sequence is 13 residues long. Looked up from germline, CDR1 is DFQATT and CDR2 is SNEGSKA (reference sequence). CDR3 sequence reads: CSAMRGGDTEAFF.

According to its frequency, this clonotype is medium-sized (0.01 to 0.1%). The rearrangement joins TRBV18 to TRBJ2-1; the D call from TCRdb, TRBD1, cannot be confirmed without DNA. The CDR3 contains 16 residues. Germline V gives CDR1 KGHSH, CDR2 LQKENI. The CDR3 reads CASSPLGGSSYNEQFF.

The chain employs TRBV4-3 and TRBJ1-1. CDR1 and CDR2 from the germline V gene are LGHNA and YSLEER. CDR3 length: 16 amino acids. This CDR3 is CASSQDGVGLNTEAFF.

Considering frequency, this clonotype is medium-sized. The gene calls are TRBV6-5 and TRBJ1-2; the TCRdb call, TRBD1, lacks DNA for checking. CDR1 and CDR2 from the germline V gene are MNHEY and SVGAGI. This CDR3 spans 14 amino acids. This CDR3 is CASSSPAGAGGYTF.

This rearrangement joins TRBV7-9 to TRBJ2-1; TCRdb's assignment of TRBD2 cannot be checked, as there is no DNA. There are 11 residues in the CDR3. Germline CDR1 is SEHNR and CDR2 is FQNEAQ (reference sequence). The CDR3 loop is CASGRGDEQFF.

This chain uses TRBV27 with TRBJ2-3; checking the TCRdb D call of TRBD1 is not possible without DNA. CDR3 size: 16 residues. Germline CDR1 and CDR2: MNHEY and SMNVEV (reference sequence). CDR3 loop: CASSQIGQGGPDTQYF.

The gene calls are TRBV10-2 and TRBJ1-5; with no DNA, the TCRdb D assignment of TRBD1 cannot be verified. CDR3 length: 13 residues. The V gene's germline CDR1 is WSHSY and CDR2 SAAADI. The CDR3 here is CASSEWGLGPQHF.

This clonotype counts as medium-sized by frequency. The V call is TRBV2, the J call TRBJ1-1; the D call from TCRdb, TRBD1, cannot be confirmed without DNA. Germline V CDR1 and CDR2: SNHLY, FYNNEI. The CDR3 is 14 amino acids. The CDR3 loop reads CASGKQGADTEAFF.

This chain connects TRBV12-3 or TRBV12-4 to TRBJ2-3; TCRdb indicates TRBD2, and absent DNA this call remains unverified. The CDR3 totals 14 residues. The CDR3 loop reads CASRSGGGTDTQYF.

The V call is TRBV29-1, the J call TRBJ2-7. The CDR3 consists of 13 residues. Germline assignment: CDR1 SQVTM and CDR2 ANQGSEA. CDR3 protein: CSVGIVSAYEQYF.

The V gene is TRBV20-1, the J gene TRBJ2-1; TCRdb's D call, TRBD2, is unchecked because there is no DNA. Germline CDR1 reads DFQATT; CDR2 reads SNEGSKA (reference sequence). The CDR3 loop spans 15 amino acids. The CDR3 reads CSAHPSGRAYNEQFF.

The chain employs TRBV5-1 and TRBJ2-7; without DNA, the TCRdb call of TRBD2 cannot be checked. The germline CDR1 and CDR2 sequences are SGHRS and YFSETQ. The CDR3 extends over 15 amino acids. The CDR3 loop reads CASSWLAGGPNEQYF.

The V gene is TRBV29-1, the J gene TRBJ2-7. This CDR3 is 12 amino acids long. Looked up from germline, CDR1 is SQVTM and CDR2 is ANQGSEA. This chain's CDR3 is CSVLAEGYEQYF.

The chain links TRBV29-1 to TRBJ2-3; TCRdb proposes TRBD1, but this gene call is untestable without DNA. CDR1 SQVTM and CDR2 ANQGSEA come from the germline V gene. There are 13 residues in the CDR3. CDR3 sequence: CSVARQNTDTQYF.

The J gene is TRBJ2-7, the V gene TRBV19; TCRdb lists TRBD1, though no DNA is available to test this call. Germline V gene lookup returns CDR1 LNHDA and CDR2 SQIVND (reference sequence). This CDR3 contains 14 residues. The chain's CDR3 is CASSIAARGYEQYF.

By frequency, this clonotype registers medium-sized. The chain combines TRBV2 with TRBJ2-3; absent DNA, TCRdb's TRBD2 call cannot be checked. Germline lookup yields CDR1 SNHLY and CDR2 FYNNEI. There are 13 residues in the CDR3. CDR3 protein: CASSGSLPDTQYF.

This clonotype shows up as medium-sized by frequency. This chain connects TRBV7-6 to TRBJ2-2; the TCRdb D gene call, TRBD1, has no DNA to confirm it. The CDR3 contains 16 residues. The germline V gene has CDR1 SGHVS and CDR2 FNYEAQ. The CDR3 sequence is CASSALVRGNTGELFF.